This T cell receptor (beta chain) was observed in a study of shared clonotypes between healthy human individuals. Clones were read by immunoSEQ multiplex PCR, and TCRdb kept only the in-frame ones, dropping some. The sample contains roughly 590,000 clones, roughly 96% of which appear only once. Naivety among CD8 cells was defined by CD45RO negativity and positive CCR7 selection, thereby excluding terminally differentiated effector memory CD45RA+ cells. The table lists this clone with a count of one. Its antigen is not known. Study outcomes and limitations: Larger estimated richness was generally recorded for naive subsets relative to memory subsets.

V gave up 6 bases and J gave up 3 bases; unmatched junction bases: 5. CDR1 is MDHEN and CDR2 is SYDVKM in the germline V gene. This CDR3 is 13 amino acids long. The sequence was obtained from a woman in her twenties or thirties in good health. The sequencing input was naive CD8+ T cells sorted from blood. The chain is built from TRBV28 and TRBJ2-7; 7 nucleotides match TRBD1. CDR3 nucleotides: TGTGCCAGCAGCGGGACAGAAGACTACGAGCAGTACTTC. Translating gives CASSGTEDYEQYF.